The text below deals with one T cell receptor beta chain. The germline V and J ends were trimmed by 2 bases and 5 bases, with 5 bases remaining between them. The length of the CDR3 is 12 residues. The V gene's germline CDR1 is LGHDT and CDR2 YNNKEL (reference sequence). Per the original data handling: Estimation of nucleated cell counts relied on the amplification of reference gene primers. Profiling relied on immunoSEQ multiplex PCR, and the TCRdb table lists in-frame clones only, not all of them. The V and J calls and clone size come from that table; D and trimming were worked out from the DNA. The sample holds about 64,000 clones, around nine tenths seen once. This sample was taken from a study of blood T cell repertoires in COVID-19. Turning to the study itself: T cells, B-cell-depleted T cells, or PBMCs supplied cDNA or gDNA.

Those enrolled, adults aged 18 to 89 years, came from fewer than 25 US areas. Symptom resolution, clearance, or two negative PCRs marked the recovered donors of Cohort 3. J is TRBJ2-3 and V is TRBV3-1 (or the pseudogene TRBV3-2); no clear D. This clonotype was sampled from a woman aged 40-49 years who had recovered from COVID-19. Sequencing input: PBMCs or T cells enriched from blood (not recorded which). CDR3 nucleotide sequence: TGTGCCAGCAGCCAAAGAGTAGATACGCAGTATTTT. It codes for CASSQRVDTQYF.